This TCR beta chain was sequenced during a study of T cell responses to AZD1222 COVID-19 vaccine. About this clone itself: Its antigen is as yet unknown.

Findings and caveats of the study: Clonal diversity may have been underestimated, and the donors were mostly white British, with more females than males. After two AZD1222 doses, spike-specific TCR breadth and depth rose versus day 0. Unmutated variant regions reportedly attract nearly half of all spike-specific TCRs. Mapped onto spike, vaccine-associated CD4 TCRs spanned it and were dominant at 160-218 and 743-854.

The assay was immunoSEQ multiplex PCR, and TCRdb's table has in-frame clones only and misses some. The data hold 85,000 to 95,000 clones, with 90% observed a single time. CDR1 and CDR2 from the germline V gene are MRHNA and SNTAGT. The CDR3 extends over 14 amino acids. V lost 5 bases and J 4 bases, leaving 14 bases between the germline ends. The TCR originated in an adult in good health. The specimen was peripheral blood, collected on day 0 of AZD1222 vaccination. V gene TRBV6-4 combines with J gene TRBJ2-5; D is perhaps TRBD2 (7 bases). The CDR3: CASSPEGGRETQYF. In nucleotides, the CDR3 is TGTGCCAGCAGTCCTGAGGGGGGGCGAGAGACCCAGTACTTC.